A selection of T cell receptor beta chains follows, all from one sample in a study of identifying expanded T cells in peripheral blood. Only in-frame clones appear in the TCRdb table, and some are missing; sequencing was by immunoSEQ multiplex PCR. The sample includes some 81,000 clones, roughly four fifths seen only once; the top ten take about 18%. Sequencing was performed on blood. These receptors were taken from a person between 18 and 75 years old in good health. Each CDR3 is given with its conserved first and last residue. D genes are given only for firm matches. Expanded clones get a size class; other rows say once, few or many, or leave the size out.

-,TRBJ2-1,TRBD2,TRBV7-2,CASSSGLGHNEQFF,TGTGCCAGCAGCTCGGGACTAGGACACAATGAGCAGTTCTTC
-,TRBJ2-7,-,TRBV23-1,CASSQSFRDNYEQYF,TGCGCCAGCAGTCAATCCTTCCGGGACAACTACGAGCAGTACTTC
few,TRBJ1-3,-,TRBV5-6,CASSSHRTGYSGNTIYF,TGTGCCAGCAGCTCGCACAGGACGGGCTACTCTGGAAACACCATATATTTT
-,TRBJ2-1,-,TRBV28,CASSFSLFKAPNEQFF,TGTGCCAGCAGTTTTAGCCTGTTTAAGGCCCCCAATGAGCAGTTCTTC
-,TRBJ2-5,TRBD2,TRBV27,CASSRWGGRDQETQYF,TGTGCCAGCAGCCGATGGGGCGGGAGAGATCAAGAGACCCAGTACTTC
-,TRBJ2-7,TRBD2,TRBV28,CASSLLSGVYEQYF,TGTGCCAGCAGTCTTCTTAGCGGGGTTTACGAGCAGTACTTC
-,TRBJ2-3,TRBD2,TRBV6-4,CASSVASGSGTQYF,TGTGCCAGCAGTGTGGCTAGCGGGAGTGGTACGCAGTATTTT
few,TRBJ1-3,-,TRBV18,CASSPLQGSGNTIYF,TGTGCCAGCTCACCTTTACAGGGATCGGGAAACACCATATATTTT
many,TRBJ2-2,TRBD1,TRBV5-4,CASSSGQGNTGELFF,TGTGCCAGCAGCTCAGGACAGGGGAACACCGGGGAGCTGTTTTTT
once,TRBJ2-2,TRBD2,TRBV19,CASSRLAGEGGELFF,TGTGCCAGTAGTCGGCTAGCGGGAGAGGGCGGGGAGCTGTTTTTT
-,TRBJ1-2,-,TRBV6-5,CASSYSAASYGYTF,TGTGCCAGCAGTTACTCAGCGGCGTCCTATGGCTACACCTTC
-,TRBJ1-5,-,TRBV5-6,CASSSGWNPSQPQHF,TGTGCCAGCAGCTCCGGTTGGAACCCTTCTCAGCCCCAGCATTTT
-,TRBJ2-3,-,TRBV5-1,CASSLDLLSTDTQYF,TGCGCCAGCAGCTTGGATTTGTTGAGCACAGATACGCAGTATTTT
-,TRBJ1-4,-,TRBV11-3,CASSLSGGTDEKLFF,TGTGCCAGCAGCTTAAGTGGGGGGACGGATGAAAAACTGTTTTTT
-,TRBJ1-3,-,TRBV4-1,CASSQEGTANSGNTIYF,TGCGCCAGCAGCCAAGAGGGGACTGCAAACTCTGGAAACACCATATATTTT
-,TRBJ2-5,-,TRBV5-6,CASSFGHRETQYF,TGTGCCAGCAGCTTCGGGCATAGGGAGACCCAGTACTTC
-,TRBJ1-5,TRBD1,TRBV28,CASSPGQGNRPQHF,TGTGCCAGCAGTCCGGGACAGGGCAATAGGCCCCAGCATTTT
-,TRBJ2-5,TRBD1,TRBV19,CASSPTTGWGETQYF,TGTGCCAGTAGTCCGACGACAGGGTGGGGAGAGACCCAGTACTTC